The 6 T cell receptor beta chains below come from one sample, sequenced in a study of T cells in women clearing cervical HPV infection. Sequenced by immunoSEQ multiplex PCR; TCRdb stores in-frame clones only, minus some. Recorded here are some 20,000 clones; the top ten clones represent 7.5% to 9.5%. The sequenced sample was blood buffy coat. The receptors here all came from a woman aged 18 to 75 with a cervical HPV16 infection that either progressed to CIN3+ or cleared (not recorded which).

In regard to this clone: The read falls 3 residues short of the CDR3 end, and the missing part is taken from the germline J gene. The chain carries TRBV2 and TRBJ2-1; 7 bases map to TRBD1. Germline trimming cut 7 bases from V and 1 base from J; bases unmatched to any gene: 7. CDR1 and CDR2 (germline): SNHLY, FYNNEI. The CDR3 totals 15 residues. The CDR3 region is CASTSDRISYNEQFF. The sequenced part of the CDR3 DNA is TGTGCCAGCACCTCGGACAGGATTTCCTACAATGAG.

CDR3 region: CASSLSQGHEQYF. Incomplete CDR3 DNA: TGCGCCAGCAGCTTGTCCCAGGGCCACGAG. The rearrangement joins TRBV5-1 to TRBJ2-7; TRBD1 is a possible D gene (5 bases). The read terminates 3 residues before the CDR3 end, so the remaining end is supplied by the germline J gene. CDR1 is SGHRS and CDR2 is YFSETQ in the germline V gene. The CDR3 spans 13 residues. Trimming pared 1 base from V and 5 bases from J, leaving 10 bases between.

In the case of this clone: The CDR3 end lies 3 residues beyond the end of the read and is filled in from the germline J gene. The chain couples TRBV5-1 to TRBJ1-4, with 7 positions matching TRBD1. The CDR3 spans 15 residues. The V gene end was trimmed by 4 bases and the J gene end by 0 bases; junction bases not matched to a gene: 3. Germline assignment: CDR1 SGHRS and CDR2 YFSETQ. Partial CDR3 DNA: TGCGCCAGCAGCCTTGACAGGGCAACTAATGAAAAA. As protein: CASSLDRATNEK. In full, the CDR3 reads CASSLDRATNEKLFF.

Notes on this clone: The read falls 3 residues short of the CDR3 end, and the missing part is taken from the germline J gene. The chain uses TRBV6-1 and TRBJ2-4, with D maybe TRBD1 (6 bases). Trimming stripped 1 base from V and 9 bases from J, with 16 bases between. Germline assignment: CDR1 MNHNS and CDR2 SASEGT. CDR3 size: 15 residues. CDR3 sequence: CASSEGQVPSSIQYF. The sequenced CDR3 bases are TGTGCCAGCAGTGAAGGACAGGTCCCGTCTTCCATT.

As for this clone: The CDR3 is cut off 3 residues early in the read; its end comes from the germline J gene. The genes are TRBV2 and TRBJ2-2; possibly TRBD1 for D (6 bases). CDR3 length: 14 amino acids. Trimming left V 8 bases short and J 2 bases short, with 12 bases between. Germline V lookup: CDR1 SNHLY, CDR2 FYNNEI. The CDR3 loop is CASGGSINTGELFF. The part of the CDR3 DNA that was read is TGTGCCAGCGGGGGCTCAATAAACACCGGGGAG.

As regards this clone: The CDR3 extends 3 residues past the end of the read, so its final part is completed from the germline J gene. The chain employs TRBV5-6 and TRBJ2-3, with no clear D. With 1 base removed from V and 5 bases from J, the gap between germline ends came to 11 bases. The CDR3 runs 14 residues. The germline V gene encodes CDR1 SGHDT and CDR2 YYEEEE. The sequenced part of the CDR3 DNA is TGTGCCAGCAGCTTGTACCGGGTCGGAGATACG. It encodes CASSLYRVGDT. The full CDR3 sequence reads CASSLYRVGDTQYF.